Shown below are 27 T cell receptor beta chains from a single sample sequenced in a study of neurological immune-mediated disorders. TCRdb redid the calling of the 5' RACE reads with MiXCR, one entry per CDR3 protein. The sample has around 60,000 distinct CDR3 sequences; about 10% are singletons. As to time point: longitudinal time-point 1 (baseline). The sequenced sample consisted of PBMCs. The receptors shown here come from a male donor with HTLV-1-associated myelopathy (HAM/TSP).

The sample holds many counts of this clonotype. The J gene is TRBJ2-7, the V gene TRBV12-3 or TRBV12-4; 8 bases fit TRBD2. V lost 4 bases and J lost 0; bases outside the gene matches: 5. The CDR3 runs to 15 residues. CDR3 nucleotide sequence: TGTGCCAGCAGTTCAAAGCGGGGGCCCTCCTACGAGCAGTACTTC. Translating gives CASSSKRGPSYEQYF.

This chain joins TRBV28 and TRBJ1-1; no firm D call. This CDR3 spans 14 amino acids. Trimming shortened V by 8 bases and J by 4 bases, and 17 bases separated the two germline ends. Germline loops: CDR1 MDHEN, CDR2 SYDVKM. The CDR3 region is CASGLVGGSTEAFF. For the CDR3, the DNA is TGTGCCAGCGGGTTGGTAGGAGGAAGCACTGAAGCTTTCTTT.

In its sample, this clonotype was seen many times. CDR3 in amino acids: CSVEEGTGGGETQYF. The CDR3 nucleotides read TGCAGCGTTGAAGAGGGGACAGGGGGCGGCGAGACCCAGTACTTC. V usage is TRBV29-1 and J usage is TRBJ2-5; TRBD1 matches 12 bases. This CDR3 is 15 amino acids long. In germline, CDR1 is SQVTM, CDR2 ANQGSEA. V trimming: 0 bases; J trimming: 5 bases; junction bases outside the gene matches: 4.

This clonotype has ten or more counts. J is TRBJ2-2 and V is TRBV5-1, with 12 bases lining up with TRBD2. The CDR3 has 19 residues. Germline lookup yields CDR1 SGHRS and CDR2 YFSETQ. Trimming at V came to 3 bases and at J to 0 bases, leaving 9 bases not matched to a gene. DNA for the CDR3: TGCGCCAGCAGCTGGACCCTCCCTAGCGGGGGGGCGAACACCGGGGAGCTGTTTTTT. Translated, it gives CASSWTLPSGGANTGELFF.

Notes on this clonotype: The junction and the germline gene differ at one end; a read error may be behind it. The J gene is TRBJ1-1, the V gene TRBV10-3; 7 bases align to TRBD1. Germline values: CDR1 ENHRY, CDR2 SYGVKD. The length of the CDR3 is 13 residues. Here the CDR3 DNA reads TGTGCCATCAGGGGGACAGTGGATTCTGAAGCTTACTTT. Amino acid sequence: CAIRGTVDSEAYF.

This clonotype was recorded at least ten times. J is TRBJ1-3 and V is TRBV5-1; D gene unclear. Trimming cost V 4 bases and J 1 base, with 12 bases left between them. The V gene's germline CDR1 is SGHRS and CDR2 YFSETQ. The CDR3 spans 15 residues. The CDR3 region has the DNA TGCGCCAGCAGCCCGCCAATGGATTCTGGAAACACCATATATTTT. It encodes CASSPPMDSGNTIYF.

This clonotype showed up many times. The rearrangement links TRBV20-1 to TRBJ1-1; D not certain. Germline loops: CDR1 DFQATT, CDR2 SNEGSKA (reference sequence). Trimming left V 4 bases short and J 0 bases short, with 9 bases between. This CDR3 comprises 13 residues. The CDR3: CSATDTLNTEAFF. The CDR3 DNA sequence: TGCAGTGCTACTGATACCCTGAACACTGAAGCTTTCTTT.

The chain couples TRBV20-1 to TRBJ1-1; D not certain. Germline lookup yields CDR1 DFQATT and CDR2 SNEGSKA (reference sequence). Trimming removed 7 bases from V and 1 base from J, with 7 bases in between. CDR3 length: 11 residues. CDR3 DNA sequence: TGCAGTGAACGATCGAACACTGAAGCTTTCTTT. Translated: CSERSNTEAFF.

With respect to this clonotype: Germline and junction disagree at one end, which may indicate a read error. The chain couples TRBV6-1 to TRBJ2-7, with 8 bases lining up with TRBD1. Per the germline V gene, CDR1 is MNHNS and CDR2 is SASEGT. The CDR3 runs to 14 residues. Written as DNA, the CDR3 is TGTTCCAGCAGTGAAGGACAGGGATTCTACGAGCAGTACTTC. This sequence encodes CSSSEGQGFYEQYF.

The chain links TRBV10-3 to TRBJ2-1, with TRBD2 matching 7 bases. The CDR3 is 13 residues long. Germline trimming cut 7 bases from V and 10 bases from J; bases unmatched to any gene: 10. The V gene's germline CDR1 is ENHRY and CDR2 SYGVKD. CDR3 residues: CAIKAGDFIEQFF. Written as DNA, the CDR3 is TGTGCCATCAAGGCGGGGGACTTTATCGAGCAGTTCTTC.

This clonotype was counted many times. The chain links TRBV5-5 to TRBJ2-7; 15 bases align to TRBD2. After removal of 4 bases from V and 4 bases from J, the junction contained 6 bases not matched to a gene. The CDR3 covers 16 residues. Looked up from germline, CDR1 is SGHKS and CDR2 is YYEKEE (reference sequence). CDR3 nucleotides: TGTGCCAGCAGCGGGACTAGCGGGGGGCACGGGTACGAGCAGTACTTC. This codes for CASSGTSGGHGYEQYF.

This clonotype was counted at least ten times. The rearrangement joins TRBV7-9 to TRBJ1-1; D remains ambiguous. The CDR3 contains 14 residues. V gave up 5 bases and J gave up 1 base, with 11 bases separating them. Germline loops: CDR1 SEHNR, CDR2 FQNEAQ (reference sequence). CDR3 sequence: CASSPGRANTEAFF. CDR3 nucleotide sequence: TGTGCCAGCAGCCCCGGACGGGCGAACACTGAAGCTTTCTTT.

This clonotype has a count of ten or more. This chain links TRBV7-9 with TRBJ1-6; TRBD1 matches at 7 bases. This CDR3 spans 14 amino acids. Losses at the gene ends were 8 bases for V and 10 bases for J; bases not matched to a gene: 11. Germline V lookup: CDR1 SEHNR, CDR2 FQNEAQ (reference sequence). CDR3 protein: CASLPNRQGSPLHF. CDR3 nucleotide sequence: TGTGCCAGCTTGCCGAATCGACAGGGATCACCCCTCCACTTT.

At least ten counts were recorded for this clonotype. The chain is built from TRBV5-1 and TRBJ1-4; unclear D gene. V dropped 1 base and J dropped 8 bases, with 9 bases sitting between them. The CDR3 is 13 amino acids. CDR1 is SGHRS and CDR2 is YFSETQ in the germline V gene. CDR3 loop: CASSLTGNEKLFF. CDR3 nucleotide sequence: TGCGCCAGCAGCTTGACCGGGAACGAAAAACTGTTTTTT.

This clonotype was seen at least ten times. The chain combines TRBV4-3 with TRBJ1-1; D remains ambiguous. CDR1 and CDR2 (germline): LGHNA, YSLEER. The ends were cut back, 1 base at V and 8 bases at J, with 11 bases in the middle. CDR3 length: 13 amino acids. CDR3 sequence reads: CASSQVGWEEAFF. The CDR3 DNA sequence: TGCGCCAGCAGCCAAGTAGGGTGGGAGGAAGCTTTCTTT.

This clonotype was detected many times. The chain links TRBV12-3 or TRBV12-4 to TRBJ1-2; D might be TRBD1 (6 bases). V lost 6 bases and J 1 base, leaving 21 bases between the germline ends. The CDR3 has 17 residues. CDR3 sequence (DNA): TGTGCCAGCAGCCCCCGACAGGCGACGAAACTTAACTATGGCTACACCTTC. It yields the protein CASSPRQATKLNYGYTF.

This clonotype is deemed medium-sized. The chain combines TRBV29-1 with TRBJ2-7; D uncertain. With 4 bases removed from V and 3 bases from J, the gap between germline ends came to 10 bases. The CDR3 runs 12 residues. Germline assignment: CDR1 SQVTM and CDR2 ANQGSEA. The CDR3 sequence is CSVAKANYEQYF. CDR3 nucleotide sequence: TGCAGCGTTGCGAAAGCCAACTACGAGCAGTACTTC.

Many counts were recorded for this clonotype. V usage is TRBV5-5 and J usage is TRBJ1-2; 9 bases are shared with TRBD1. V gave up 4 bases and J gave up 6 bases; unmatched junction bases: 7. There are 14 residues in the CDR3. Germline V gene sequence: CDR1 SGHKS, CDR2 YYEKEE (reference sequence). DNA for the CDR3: TGTGCCAGCAGCGACTGGACAGGGGCAAATGGCTACACCTTC. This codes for CASSDWTGANGYTF. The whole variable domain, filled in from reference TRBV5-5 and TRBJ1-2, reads DAGVTQSPTHLIKTRGQQVTLRCSPISGHKSVSWYQQVLGQGPQFIFQYYEKEERGRGNFPDRFSARQFPNYSSELNVNALLLGDSALYLCASSDWTGANGYTFGSGTRLTVV.

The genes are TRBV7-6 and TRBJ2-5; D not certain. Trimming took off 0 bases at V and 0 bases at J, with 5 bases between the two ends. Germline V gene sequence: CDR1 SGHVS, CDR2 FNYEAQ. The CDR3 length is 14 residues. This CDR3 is CASSLALDQETQYF. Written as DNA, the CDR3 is TGTGCCAGCAGCTTAGCGCTAGACCAAGAGACCCAGTACTTC.

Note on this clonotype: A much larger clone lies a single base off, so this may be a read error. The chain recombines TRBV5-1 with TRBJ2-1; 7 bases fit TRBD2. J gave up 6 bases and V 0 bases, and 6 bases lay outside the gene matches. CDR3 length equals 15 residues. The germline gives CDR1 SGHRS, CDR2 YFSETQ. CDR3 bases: TGCGCCAGCAGCTTGGTCACGGGGGGTTCCAATGAGCAGTTCTTC. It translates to CASSLVTGGSNEQFF.

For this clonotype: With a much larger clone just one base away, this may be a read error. The CDR3 DNA sequence: TGTGCCAGCAGCGTAGATCAGGGTGGCAATGAGCAGTTCTTC. Translating it yields CASSVDQGGNEQFF. The V gene is TRBV9, the J gene TRBJ2-1; tentative D call: TRBD1 (5 bases). In germline, CDR1 is SGDLS, CDR2 YYNGEE. CDR3 length: 14 residues. The V end was cut by 0 bases, the J end by 6 bases, with 10 bases between.

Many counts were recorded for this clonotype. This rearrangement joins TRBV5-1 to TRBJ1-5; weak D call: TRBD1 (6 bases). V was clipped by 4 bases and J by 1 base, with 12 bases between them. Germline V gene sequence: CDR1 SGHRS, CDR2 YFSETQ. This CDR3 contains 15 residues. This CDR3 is CASSAGTGSNQPQHF. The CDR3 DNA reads TGCGCCAGCAGCGCAGGCACAGGGAGCAATCAGCCCCAGCATTTT.

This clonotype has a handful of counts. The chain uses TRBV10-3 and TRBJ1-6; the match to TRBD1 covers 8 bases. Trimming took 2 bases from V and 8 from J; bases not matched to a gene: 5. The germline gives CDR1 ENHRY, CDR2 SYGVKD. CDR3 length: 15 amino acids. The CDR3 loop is CAISERQGFYSPLHF. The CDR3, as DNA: TGTGCCATCAGTGAGAGACAGGGGTTTTATTCACCCCTCCACTTT.

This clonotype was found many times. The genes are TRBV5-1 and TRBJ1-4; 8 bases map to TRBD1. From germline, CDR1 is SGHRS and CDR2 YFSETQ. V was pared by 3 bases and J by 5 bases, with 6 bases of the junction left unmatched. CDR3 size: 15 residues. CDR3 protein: CASSWGTGFNEKLFF. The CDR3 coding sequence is TGCGCCAGCAGCTGGGGGACAGGATTCAATGAAAAACTGTTTTTT. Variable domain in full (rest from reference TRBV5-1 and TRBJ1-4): KAGVTQTPRYLIKTRGQQVTLSCSPISGHRSVSWYQQTPGQGLQFLFEYFSETQRNKGNFPGRFSGRQFSNSRSEMNVSTLELGDSALYLCASSWGTGFNEKLFFGSGTQLSVL.

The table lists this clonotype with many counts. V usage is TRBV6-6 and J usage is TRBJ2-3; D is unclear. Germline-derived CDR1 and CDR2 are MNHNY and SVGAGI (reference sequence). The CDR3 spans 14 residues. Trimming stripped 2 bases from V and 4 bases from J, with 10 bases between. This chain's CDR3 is CASSYGASADTQYF. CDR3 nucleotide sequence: TGTGCCAGCAGTTACGGCGCTAGTGCAGATACGCAGTATTTT.

The DNA for the CDR3 is TGTGCCAGCAGTTTGCAGGGTGTAGGGAATGAGCAGTTCTTC. Its protein product is CASSLQGVGNEQFF. V is TRBV6-2 or TRBV6-3 and J is TRBJ2-1, with a tentative D call TRBD1 (5 bases). The germline gives CDR1 MNHEY, CDR2 SVGEGT. The V gene lost 4 bases and the J gene lost 7 bases, with 14 bases spanning the gap. This CDR3 region has 14 residues.

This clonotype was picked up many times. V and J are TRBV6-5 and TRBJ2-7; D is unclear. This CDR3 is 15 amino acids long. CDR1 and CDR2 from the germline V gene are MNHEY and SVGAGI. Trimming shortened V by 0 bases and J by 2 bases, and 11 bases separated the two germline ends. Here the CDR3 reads CASSYSIGSAYEQYF. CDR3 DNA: TGTGCCAGCAGTTACTCGATTGGGTCCGCCTACGAGCAGTACTTC.